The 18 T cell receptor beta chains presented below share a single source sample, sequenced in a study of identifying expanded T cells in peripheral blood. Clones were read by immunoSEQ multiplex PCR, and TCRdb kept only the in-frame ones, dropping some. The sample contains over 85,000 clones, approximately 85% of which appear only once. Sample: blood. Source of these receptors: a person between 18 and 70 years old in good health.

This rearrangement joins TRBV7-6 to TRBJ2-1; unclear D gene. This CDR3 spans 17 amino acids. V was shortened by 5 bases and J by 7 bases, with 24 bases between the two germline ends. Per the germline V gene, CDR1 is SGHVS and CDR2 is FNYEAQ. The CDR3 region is CASSLPRTRSWDNEQFF. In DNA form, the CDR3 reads TGTGCCAGCAGCCTACCCCGGACCCGATCTTGGGATAATGAGCAGTTCTTC.

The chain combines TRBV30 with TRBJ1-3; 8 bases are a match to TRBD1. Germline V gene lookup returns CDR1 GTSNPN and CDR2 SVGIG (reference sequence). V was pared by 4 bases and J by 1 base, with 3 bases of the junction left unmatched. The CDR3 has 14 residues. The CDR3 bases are TGTGCCTGGACACAGGGGGTTTCTGGAAACACCATATATTTT. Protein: CAWTQGVSGNTIYF.

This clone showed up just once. The CDR3 bases are TGTGCCAGCAGTTACGACGGGACATTTTTGAACACTGAAGCTTTCTTT. Its translation is CASSYDGTFLNTEAFF. The J gene is TRBJ1-1, the V gene TRBV6-5; D may be TRBD1 (6 bases). CDR3 length: 16 residues. Trimming removed 2 bases from V and 0 bases from J, with 13 bases in between. In germline, CDR1 is MNHEY, CDR2 SVGAGI.

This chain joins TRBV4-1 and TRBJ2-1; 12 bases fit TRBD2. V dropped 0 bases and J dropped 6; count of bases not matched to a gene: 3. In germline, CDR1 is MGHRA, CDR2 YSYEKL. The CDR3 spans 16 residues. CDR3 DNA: TGCGCCAGCAGCCAAGATCAACTAGCGGGGGGCAATGAGCAGTTCTTC. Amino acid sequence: CASSQDQLAGGNEQFF.

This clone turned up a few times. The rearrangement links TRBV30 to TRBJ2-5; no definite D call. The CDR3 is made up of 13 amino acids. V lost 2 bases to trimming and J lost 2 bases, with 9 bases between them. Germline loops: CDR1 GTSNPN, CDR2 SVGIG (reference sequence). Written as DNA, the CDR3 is TGTGCCTGGAGTCGTCGCAGGCAAGAGACCCAGTACTTC. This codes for CAWSRRRQETQYF.

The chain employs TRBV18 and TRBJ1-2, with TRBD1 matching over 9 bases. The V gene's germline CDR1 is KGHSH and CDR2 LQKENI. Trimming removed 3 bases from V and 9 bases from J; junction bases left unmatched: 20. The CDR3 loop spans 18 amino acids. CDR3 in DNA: TGTGCCAGCTCACCCGCCCCGGGACAGGGAGTACGGACTATGCGCTACACCTTC. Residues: CASSPAPGQGVRTMRYTF.

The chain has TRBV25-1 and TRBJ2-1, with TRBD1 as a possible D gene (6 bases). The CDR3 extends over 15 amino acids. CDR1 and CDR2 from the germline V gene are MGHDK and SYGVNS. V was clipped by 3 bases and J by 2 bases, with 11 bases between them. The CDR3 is CASSESGTTYNEQFF. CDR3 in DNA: TGTGCCAGCAGTGAGTCGGGGACAACCTACAATGAGCAGTTCTTC.

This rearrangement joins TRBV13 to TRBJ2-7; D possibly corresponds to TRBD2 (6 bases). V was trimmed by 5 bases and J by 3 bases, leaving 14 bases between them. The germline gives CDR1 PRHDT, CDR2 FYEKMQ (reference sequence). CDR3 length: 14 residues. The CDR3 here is CASSGRAGLYEQYF. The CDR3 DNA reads TGTGCCAGCAGCGGCCGAGCGGGCCTCTACGAGCAGTACTTC.

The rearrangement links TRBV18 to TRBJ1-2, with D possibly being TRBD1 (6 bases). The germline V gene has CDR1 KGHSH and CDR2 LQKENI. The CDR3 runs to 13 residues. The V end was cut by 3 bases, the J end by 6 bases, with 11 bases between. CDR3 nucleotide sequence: TGTGCCAGCTCACCTGGCCCAGGGGATGGCTACACCTTC. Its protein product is CASSPGPGDGYTF.

CDR3 residues: CASSVQRGRGYTF. CDR3 DNA sequence: TGTGCCAGCAGTGTACAAAGGGGCCGAGGCTACACCTTC. The J gene is TRBJ1-2, the V gene TRBV2; D perhaps matches TRBD1 (5 bases). Germline lookup yields CDR1 SNHLY and CDR2 FYNNEI. V was shortened by 4 bases and J by 8 bases, with 14 bases between the two germline ends. CDR3 length equals 13 residues.

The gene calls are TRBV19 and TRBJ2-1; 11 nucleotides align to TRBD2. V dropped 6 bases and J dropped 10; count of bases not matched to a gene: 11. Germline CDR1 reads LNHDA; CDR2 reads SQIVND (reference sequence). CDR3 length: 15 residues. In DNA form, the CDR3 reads TGTGCCAGTAGGGAACTAGCGGGGGCCCAAATGGAGCAGTTCTTC. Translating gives CASRELAGAQMEQFF.

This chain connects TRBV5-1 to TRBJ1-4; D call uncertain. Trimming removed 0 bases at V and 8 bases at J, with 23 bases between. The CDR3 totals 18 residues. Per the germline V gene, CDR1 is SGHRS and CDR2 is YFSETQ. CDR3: CASSLAGRLSGSKEKLFF. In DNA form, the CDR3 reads TGCGCCAGCAGCTTGGCGGGCAGGTTGTCGGGGAGTAAGGAAAAACTGTTTTTT.

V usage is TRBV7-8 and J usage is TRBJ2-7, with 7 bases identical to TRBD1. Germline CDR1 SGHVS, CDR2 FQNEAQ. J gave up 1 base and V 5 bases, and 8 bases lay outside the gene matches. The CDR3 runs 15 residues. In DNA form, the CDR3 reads TGTGCCAGCAGCCTCAGACAGGGCCCTTCCTACGAGCAGTACTTC. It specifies CASSLRQGPSYEQYF.

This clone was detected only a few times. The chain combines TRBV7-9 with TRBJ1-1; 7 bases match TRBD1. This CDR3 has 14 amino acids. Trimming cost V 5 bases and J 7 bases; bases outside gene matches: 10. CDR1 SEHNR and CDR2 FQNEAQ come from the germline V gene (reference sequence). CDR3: CASSTFGTANEAFF. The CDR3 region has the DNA TGTGCCAGCAGCACATTCGGGACAGCTAATGAAGCTTTCTTT. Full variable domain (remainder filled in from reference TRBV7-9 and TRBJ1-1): DTGVSQNPRHKITKRGQNVTFRCDPISEHNRLYWYRQTLGQGPEFLTYFQNEAQLEKSRLLSDRFSAERPKGSFSTLEIQRTEQGDSAMYLCASSTFGTANEAFFGQGTRLTVV.

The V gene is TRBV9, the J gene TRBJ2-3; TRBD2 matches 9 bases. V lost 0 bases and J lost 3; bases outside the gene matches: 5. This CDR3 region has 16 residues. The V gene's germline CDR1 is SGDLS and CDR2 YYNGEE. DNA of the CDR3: TGTGCCAGCAGCGTAGCTCCCCTAGCGGGGACAGATACGCAGTATTTT. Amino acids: CASSVAPLAGTDTQYF.

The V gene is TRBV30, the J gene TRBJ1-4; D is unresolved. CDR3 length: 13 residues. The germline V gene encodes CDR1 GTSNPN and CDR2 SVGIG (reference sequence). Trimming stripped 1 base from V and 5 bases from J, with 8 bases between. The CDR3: CAWSAVSNEKLFF. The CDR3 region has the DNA TGTGCCTGGAGTGCAGTTTCAAATGAAAAACTGTTTTTT.

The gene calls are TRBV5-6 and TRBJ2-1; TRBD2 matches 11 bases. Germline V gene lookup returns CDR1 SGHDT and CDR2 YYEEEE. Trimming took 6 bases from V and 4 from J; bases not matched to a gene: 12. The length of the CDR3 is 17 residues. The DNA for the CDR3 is TGTGCCAGCAACACGGTAGCGGGGGGGTTCAAATACAATGAGCAGTTCTTC. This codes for CASNTVAGGFKYNEQFF. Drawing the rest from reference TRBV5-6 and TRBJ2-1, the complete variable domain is DAGVTQSPTHLIKTRGQQVTLRCSPKSGHDTVSWYQQALGQGPQFIFQYYEEEERQRGNFPDRFSGHQFPNYSSELNVNALLLGDSALYLCASNTVAGGFKYNEQFFGPGTRLTVL.

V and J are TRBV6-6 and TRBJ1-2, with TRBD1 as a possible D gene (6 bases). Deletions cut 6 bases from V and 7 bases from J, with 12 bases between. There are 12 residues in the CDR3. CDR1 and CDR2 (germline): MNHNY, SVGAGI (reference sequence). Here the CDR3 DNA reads TGTGCCAGCAGCCCGGACAGTCGTGGCTACACCTTC. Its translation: CASSPDSRGYTF.